This T cell receptor beta chain was captured in a study of immune heterogeneity within non-small cell lung tumors. V was shortened by 0 bases and J by 0 bases, with 4 bases between the two germline ends. CDR1 SGHDT and CDR2 YYEEEE come from the germline V gene. CDR3 length: 14 amino acids. Template came from bulk tumor genomic DNA, at 600 ng per sample. Doctors removed several biopsies from each primary tumor during surgery, keeping them far apart. It was patients with untreated, newly diagnosed non-small cell lung cancer who underwent curative surgery. With 32 V and 13 J primers, multiplex PCR amplified the TCR beta CDR3. TCRdb re-analysed the multiplex PCR reads in MiXCR, keeping a single row per CDR3 protein. The table has over 3,500 distinct CDR3 sequences, roughly 23% seen once; the top ten hold approximately 12%. The study, taken as a whole, reports: The study found identical dominant CDR3 beta clonotypes recurring across tumor sites within a patient, alongside site-unique high-frequency clones. Some T-cell receptor beta clonotypes occurred at high frequency. These high-frequency clonotypes were largely distinct between individual patients.

A note on this clonotype: What it recognizes is unknown.

V gene TRBV5-6 combines with J gene TRBJ2-4, with D uncertain. This TCR was recovered from a man in his sixties with non-small cell lung cancer. The sequenced sample was lung tumor tissue. CDR3 coding DNA: TGTGCCAGCAGCTTGGGACTAGCCAAAAACATTCAGTACTTC. Its translation is CASSLGLAKNIQYF.